Following are 26 T cell receptor beta chains from one sample sequenced in a study of T cell repertoires in cytomegalovirus infection. TCRdb itself ran the reads through MiXCR, one entry per CDR3 protein. The sample consists of some 180,000 distinct CDR3 sequences, less than 9.5% of them appearing once. Sequencing was performed on PBMCs. The receptors derive from a human donor in good health (CMV status not recorded). Some clones in this sample may be carry-over from other donors' samples.

This chain connects TRBV6-2 or TRBV6-3 to TRBJ1-1, with a possible D match to TRBD1 (5 bases). This CDR3 is 12 amino acids long. The V end lost 2 bases, the J end lost 8 bases, and 9 bases lay between the germline ends. Per germline, CDR1 MNHEY and CDR2 SVGEGT. For the CDR3, the DNA is TGTGCCAGCAGTTACGGCAGGGTGGAAGCTTTCTTT. Translation gives CASSYGRVEAFF.

This clonotype turned up a few times. The chain has TRBV28 and TRBJ1-4; 8 positions agree with TRBD1. The ends lost 4 bases at V and 5 bases at J; junction bases unmatched: 9. CDR1 and CDR2 from the germline V gene are MDHEN and SYDVKM. The CDR3 totals 16 residues. CDR3: CASSSNGQGTNEKLFF. The CDR3 DNA reads as TGTGCCAGCAGTTCGAACGGACAGGGTACAAATGAAAAACTGTTTTTT.

This clonotype came up many times. The chain uses TRBV4-3 and TRBJ1-1, with 10 bases fitting TRBD1. This CDR3 comprises 16 residues. V dropped 1 base and J dropped 5; count of bases not matched to a gene: 7. CDR1 is LGHNA, CDR2 YSLEER, per germline. The CDR3 DNA follows: TGCGCCAGCAGCCAAGCCCGGACAGGGGGAAGTACTGAAGCTTTCTTT. Translating it yields CASSQARTGGSTEAFF.

CDR3 nucleotide sequence: TGCAGTGCTAGAGACCGAACGAACACCGGGGAGCTGTTTTTT. Its protein is CSARDRTNTGELFF. The chain is built from TRBV20-1 and TRBJ2-2; D is unresolved. CDR1 is DFQATT, CDR2 SNEGSKA, per germline (reference sequence). Trimming took 0 bases from V and 0 from J, leaving 5 bases between them. The length of the CDR3 is 14 residues.

In this sample, this clonotype turned up many times. The CDR3, as DNA: TGTGCCAGCAGTCCCTCGGTGGATACGCAGTATTTT. It encodes CASSPSVDTQYF. The J gene is TRBJ2-3, the V gene TRBV12-3 or TRBV12-4; D gene unclear. This CDR3 contains 12 residues. The V and J ends lost 5 bases and 6 bases respectively, with 9 bases between them.

As to this clonotype: Given a much more abundant clone one base away, this may be a read error. Since the CDR3 does not end with the conserved phenylalanine or tryptophan, this likely comes from a read error. The rearrangement uses TRBV6-6 and TRBJ1-1, with D maybe TRBD1 (5 bases). The CDR3 totals 15 residues. Between the trimmed V and J ends, which lost 4 bases and 6 bases, there was a span of 18 bases. Germline V gene data show CDR1 as MNHNY and CDR2 as SVGAGI (reference sequence). CDR3 protein: CASSWEGQGVPEAFY. In DNA form, the CDR3 reads TGTGCCAGCAGTTGGGAGGGGCAGGGTGTCCCTGAAGCTTTCTAT.

V usage is TRBV15 and J usage is TRBJ1-2, with D unresolved. Trimming left V 3 bases short and J 5 bases short, with 19 bases between. Germline CDR1 and CDR2: LNHNV and YYDKDF (reference sequence). CDR3 length equals 16 residues. CDR3 protein: CATSRRGGRTLYGYTF. CDR3 DNA sequence: TGTGCCACCAGCAGGCGAGGCGGCAGGACCCTTTATGGCTACACCTTC.

V and J are TRBV6-2 or TRBV6-3 and TRBJ1-2; 7 nucleotides agree with TRBD1. CDR1 MNHEY and CDR2 SVGEGT come from the germline V gene. CDR3 length equals 14 residues. J gave up 3 bases and V 8 bases, and 9 bases lay outside the gene matches. The chain's CDR3 is CASDEPGQYYGYTF. The CDR3 DNA sequence: TGTGCCAGCGATGAGCCGGGACAGTACTATGGCTACACCTTC.

This clonotype was counted a few times. The chain carries TRBV20-1 and TRBJ2-5; 9 bases line up with TRBD1. Per germline, CDR1 DFQATT and CDR2 SNEGSKA (reference sequence). The CDR3 spans 15 residues. The junction had 4 bases not matched to a gene; V was cut back by 1 base and J by 1 base. The CDR3 reads CSARGLTGGQETQYF. CDR3 sequence (DNA): TGCAGTGCTAGAGGCTTGACAGGGGGCCAAGAGACCCAGTACTTC.

This clonotype was counted ten times or more. The genes are TRBV7-2 and TRBJ1-2; D is unresolved. Trimming left V 2 bases short and J 2 bases short, with 15 bases between. CDR1 and CDR2 from the germline V gene are SGHTA and FQGNSA. This CDR3 comprises 16 residues. The CDR3 loop is CASSLSPAGENYGYTF. In DNA, the CDR3 is TGTGCCAGCAGCTTATCCCCGGCAGGAGAAAACTATGGCTACACCTTC.

At least ten counts were recorded for this clonotype. This rearrangement joins TRBV7-8 to TRBJ2-3; 10 bases are shared with TRBD2. CDR1 SGHVS and CDR2 FQNEAQ come from the germline V gene. V trimming: 0 bases; J trimming: 0 bases; junction bases outside the gene matches: 6. This CDR3 spans 18 amino acids. Written as DNA, the CDR3 is TGTGCCAGCAGCTTAGCGCTACTAGCGGGGATTAGCACAGATACGCAGTATTTT. The encoded protein is CASSLALLAGISTDTQYF.

This clonotype was detected a few times. This rearrangement joins TRBV28 to TRBJ1-5; D gene ambiguous. V dropped 6 bases and J dropped 4 bases, with 16 bases sitting between them. Germline loops: CDR1 MDHEN, CDR2 SYDVKM. This CDR3 comprises 15 residues. The CDR3 reads CASRIWNSNNQPQHF. CDR3 bases: TGTGCCAGCAGGATCTGGAATAGCAATAATCAGCCCCAGCATTTT.

This clonotype was recorded a few times. The rearrangement joins TRBV15 to TRBJ2-7; no reliable D call. CDR3 length equals 13 residues. Deletions cut 1 base from V and 1 base from J, with 5 bases between. Germline V lookup: CDR1 LNHNV, CDR2 YYDKDF (reference sequence). As DNA, the CDR3 is TGTGCCACCAGCAGAGTTCCGTCCTACGAGCAGTACTTC. This translates into CATSRVPSYEQYF. The whole variable domain, filled in from reference TRBV15 and TRBJ2-7, reads DAMVIQNPRYQVTQFGKPVTLSCSQTLNHNVMYWYQQKSSQAPKLLFHYYDKDFNNEADTPDNFQSRRPNTSFCFLDIRSPGLGDTAMYLCATSRVPSYEQYFGPGTRLTVT.

The chain is built from TRBV28 and TRBJ2-5; D possibly corresponds to TRBD1 (5 bases). The V and J ends lost 6 bases and 1 base respectively, with 9 bases between them. CDR1 is MDHEN, CDR2 SYDVKM, per germline. This CDR3 spans 13 amino acids. In nucleotides, the CDR3 is TGTGCCAGCAGCCGACAGCTCCAAGAGACCCAGTACTTC. This gives the protein CASSRQLQETQYF.

This clonotype was seen at least ten times. V and J are TRBV28 and TRBJ2-1, with TRBD2 matching 8 bases. The CDR3 runs to 21 residues. The germline V gene encodes CDR1 MDHEN and CDR2 SYDVKM. Trimming removed 2 bases from V and 4 bases from J; junction bases left unmatched: 22. The CDR3, as DNA: TGTGCCAGCAGTTTAATTCGGTTGAGGGGTACCGGGACTAGTACATACAATGAGCAGTTCTTC. It translates to CASSLIRLRGTGTSTYNEQFF.

The table lists this clonotype with a few counts. This rearrangement joins TRBV10-3 to TRBJ1-2; no reliable D call. The germline V and J ends were trimmed by 7 bases and 8 bases, with 17 bases remaining between them. CDR3 length equals 13 residues. Per the germline V gene, CDR1 is ENHRY and CDR2 is SYGVKD. The CDR3 DNA reads as TGTGCCATCAATCCCGGACCGGAGCCGGGCTACACCTTC. Its protein is CAINPGPEPGYTF.

This clonotype was observed a handful of times. This CDR3 is CASSTPSVNEQYF. CDR3 nucleotides: TGTGCCAGCAGTACACCTAGCGTCAACGAGCAGTACTTC. The V call is TRBV6-2 or TRBV6-3, the J call TRBJ2-7; possible D gene TRBD2, 6 bases. Between the trimmed V and J ends, which lost 5 bases and 5 bases, there was a span of 13 bases. Germline V CDR1 and CDR2: MNHEY, SVGEGT. The CDR3 runs 13 residues.

The chain joins TRBV7-2 to TRBJ1-1, with D unresolved. Germline V gives CDR1 SGHTA, CDR2 FQGNSA. The CDR3 covers 14 residues. V lost 1 base, J lost 4 bases, and 10 bases lay in between. For the CDR3, the DNA is TGTGCCAGCAGCTTAGATTGGTCGGCCACTGAAGCTTTCTTT. This translates into CASSLDWSATEAFF.

The CDR3 nucleotides are TGCGCCAGCAGCTTTACGACTAGCGGGACGAACACCGGGGAGCTGTTTTTT. Translating gives CASSFTTSGTNTGELFF. The chain uses TRBV4-3 and TRBJ2-2, with 11 bases that match TRBD2. Per germline, CDR1 LGHNA and CDR2 YSLEER. The J segment lost 0 bases and the V segment lost 5 bases, leaving 5 bases of the junction unmatched. This CDR3 is 17 amino acids long.

Many counts were recorded for this clonotype. The chain couples TRBV28 to TRBJ1-2; D is possibly TRBD1 (5 bases). Germline CDR1 reads MDHEN; CDR2 reads SYDVKM. The CDR3 is made up of 17 amino acids. Trimming took off 1 base at V and 4 bases at J, with 19 bases between the two ends. The CDR3 spells CASSLFPGDSFFYGYTF. The CDR3 DNA sequence: TGTGCCAGCAGTTTATTCCCCGGCGACAGTTTTTTCTATGGCTACACCTTC.

This clonotype was seen at least ten times. J is TRBJ1-6 and V is TRBV12-3 or TRBV12-4; no definite D call. V lost 2 bases and J 10 bases, leaving 12 bases between the germline ends. The CDR3 contains 14 residues. This CDR3 reads CASSLSARGSPLHF. The CDR3 nucleotides read TGTGCCAGCAGTTTAAGTGCCAGAGGATCACCCCTCCACTTT.

In its sample, this clonotype was seen many times. The rearrangement links TRBV27 to TRBJ2-1; 11 bases are shared with TRBD2. CDR1 is MNHEY, CDR2 SMNVEV, per germline (reference sequence). The CDR3 is made up of 15 amino acids. V gave up 6 bases and J gave up 2 bases; unmatched junction bases: 3. The CDR3 region is CASSRSGRAYNEQFF. The CDR3 nucleotides read TGTGCCAGCAGCCGTAGCGGGAGGGCCTACAATGAGCAGTTCTTC.

V gene TRBV3-1 combines with J gene TRBJ1-1; 12 nucleotides match TRBD1. Germline V gene data show CDR1 as LGHDT and CDR2 as YNNKEL (reference sequence). V lost 2 bases and J lost 12; bases outside the gene matches: 10. This CDR3 has 15 amino acids. The CDR3 spells CASSQTAGTGGGSFF. The DNA of the CDR3 is TGTGCCAGCAGCCAAACCGCCGGGACAGGGGGCGGATCTTTCTTT.

A word on this clonotype: A much larger clone sits a single nucleotide away, making a read error possible. This sequence joins TRBV7-9 and TRBJ2-3, with D tentatively TRBD1 or TRBD2 (5 bases each). The CDR3 loop spans 14 amino acids. Trimming took off 6 bases at V and 4 bases at J, with 14 bases between the two ends. Germline CDR1 is SEHNR and CDR2 is FQNEAQ (reference sequence). CDR3 protein: CASSVGEYADTQYF. In DNA form, the CDR3 reads TGTGCCAGCAGTGTAGGGGAGTACGCAGATACGCAGTATTTT.

Many counts were recorded for this clonotype. The CDR3 region has the DNA TGCGCCAGCAGCATGAGACAGGGCCCCACTGAAGCTTTCTTT. This gives the protein CASSMRQGPTEAFF. This rearrangement joins TRBV5-1 to TRBJ1-1, with 7 nucleotides matching TRBD1. The V gene end was trimmed by 4 bases and the J gene end by 4 bases; junction bases not matched to a gene: 7. The length of the CDR3 is 14 residues. Germline assignment: CDR1 SGHRS and CDR2 YFSETQ.

This clonotype was seen a few times. The rearrangement links TRBV28 to TRBJ2-1; 8 bases are shared with TRBD2. V was pared by 6 bases and J by 8 bases, with 9 bases of the junction left unmatched. The CDR3 is 14 residues long. Germline V gives CDR1 MDHEN, CDR2 SYDVKM. CDR3 region: CASSDPGLEHEQFF. DNA for the CDR3: TGTGCCAGCAGCGACCCGGGACTAGAGCATGAGCAGTTCTTC.